Listed here is a single T cell receptor (beta chain). Its antigen is not yet known. Base qualities are not recorded, but no much larger clone differs from it by a single base. These data come from a study of cytomegalovirus exposure and HLA in healthy donors (dated by TCRdb to about 2017). Notes on the research overall: An earlier analysis of approximately 640 of the donors reported 250 to 300 Gb of sequence data and some 120 million unique TCR beta sequences from about 180 million T cells. Approximately 300 gigabases of sequencing data and 70 million to 95 million unique TCR sequences made up an early release that covered 500 to 650 HLA-typed donors. Of the approximately 400 genotyped donors, 80% to 90% were placed in the genetic ancestry cluster associated with self-reported Caucasian donors. The study aimed to test whether signatures of past pathogen exposure could be identified by cataloging public T cell receptors. The study used immunosequencing to profile the T cell repertoires of 670 or so subjects and linked those repertoires to cytomegalovirus serostatus. Along with the approximately 650-subject first cohort, a separate validation cohort of 120 different subjects was used. High-throughput TCR immunosequencing, statistical association of individual TCRs with disease status, and machine learning were combined to predict cytomegalovirus infection status. To study patterns of TCR occurrence, a later analysis re-analyzed previously published TCR beta repertoires from 666 donors and added high-resolution HLA genotyping. Rather than drawing on any new phenotypic data, the later analysis identified candidate immune exposures from TCR beta sequences and the way those sequences occurred across donors. An earlier analysis of some 500 of the donors applied high-throughput TCR beta sequencing to assess whether each TCR beta V gene segment acted as functional or pseudogenic. Donor age, sex, ethnicity and CMV serostatus were compiled alongside the repertoire data. Genome-wide SNP genotypes for about 55% of the roughly 670 donors were used in a later genetic analysis, which treated that subset as a discovery cohort. All discovery cohort repertoires had been generated using a single sequencing platform. HLA typing included class I and class II loci at four-digit resolution. The number of typed donors differed by locus: about 629-640 for A, B, C, DRB1 and DQB1; 522 for DQA1; some 590 for DPA1; and some 470 for DPB1. Roughly five DR-DQ haplotypes were handled as single units for association and clustering, since linkage in the cohort was strong. Among 350 to 400 genotyped donors of the cohort, an average of around 240,000 unique TCR beta nucleotide sequences were sequenced per donor, 15% to 20% of them non-productive.

General study outcomes and caveats: In vitro tests confirmed that three of the cytomegalovirus-associated TCR beta chains recognize cytomegalovirus antigens. A further reported finding was that TCR beta sequences accurately predicted the HLA-A and HLA-B alleles for most subjects in the first cohort. In the study, approximately 160 TCR beta chains were listed as associated with cytomegalovirus. In a later analysis, HLA-associated TCR beta chains were found to be more clonally expanded and to have lower generation probabilities than equally common non-associated chains. Because counts were too low, seventeen rarely observed V segments, including chromosome 9 orphons, were excluded from the earlier analysis of 587 of the donors. Because HLA typing was missing for some donors at each locus, association tests included only the typed subset. In a later analysis, most CMV-associated TCR beta chains were found to appear HLA-restricted, with HLA associations seemingly driven largely by CMV exposure. A cluster of highly shared sequence variants was judged likely to be a technical artifact of the sequencing pipeline. In both the original and validation cohorts, the classifier was reported to diagnose cytomegalovirus status with high specificity and sensitivity. Most TCR sequences were observed very rarely across donors, whereas some public TCRs were present in many individuals. Correlated functional status among segregating V segments might be attributable to linkage disequilibrium, but an unknown experimental factor could not be ruled out. According to a later analysis, TCR association rates differed among HLA loci, with DRB1 alleles showing the most associated TCRs and HLA-C alleles showing the fewest. V-gene and J-gene trimming of TCR beta chains was associated with a missense DCLRE1C variant in a later genetic analysis, and the association was replicated in an independent cohort. The presence/absence analyses assumed that sequencing depth was roughly uniform across donors, and that assumption may not be true. In a later analysis, several top co-occurrence clusters were reported to appear linked to parvovirus B19, influenza, CMV and Epstein-Barr virus. It was suggested by the authors that the approach could potentially be generalized to other disease states and immunological phenotypes. In an earlier analysis of fewer than 750 of the donors, most TCR beta V segments were observed in productive rearrangements about 90% or about 30% of the time, broadly matching IMGT annotations. The cohort was sequenced for TCR beta chains only, and without alpha or paired-chain data the features that could be detected were limited. Assigning TCR associations to individual alleles was difficult when HLA alleles, especially DR and DQ, strongly co-occurred. For the cohort, immune exposure information was limited to CMV serostatus. At a false discovery rate of 0.05, a later analysis linked 15,000 to 20,000 TCR beta sequences to specific HLA alleles. Compared with the approximately 710-donor mean, donors in an Asian-associated ancestry cluster had fewer N-insertions in productive TCRs, according to a later genetic analysis.

The cohort comprised around 700 healthy bone marrow donors. At the time of sampling, all cohort members were nominally healthy, though unrecorded immune exposures were likely present. Of the 670 or so cohort members, 289 had positive CMV serostatus and roughly 330 had negative CMV serostatus, and CMV serostatus was not recorded for the donor. A peripheral blood sample was collected from each donor, and TCR beta sequencing was performed on peripheral blood mononuclear cells. The Qiagen DNeasy Blood Extraction Kit was used to extract genomic DNA from the blood cell samples. Libraries were prepared through the immunoSEQ multiplex PCR assay. A mixture of 60 forward primers for TCR Vbeta segments and 13 reverse primers for TCR Jbeta segments was used in the multiplex PCR. The CDR3 region of rearranged TCR beta genes was amplified from genomic DNA with a multiplex PCR assay. On the Illumina HiSeq System, the amplified TCR beta libraries were sequenced as 87-base-pair reads. Processing in the source paper ran as follows. In a later analysis, tens of millions of unique TCR beta chains were counted across the 500 to 850 repertoires, and roughly 9.9 million of these chains were shared by at least two donors. Raw reads were error-corrected and collapsed into unique sequences with a nearest-neighbor algorithm that merged closely related sequences to remove PCR and sequencing errors. CDR3 sequences were aligned to IMGT reference sequences to assign V, D and J gene segments. Each retained sequence needed at least a six-nucleotide match to both a V gene segment and a J gene segment. A rearrangement was called productive if the CDR3 had no stop codons and remained in frame with V and J, and every other rearrangement was called non-productive. CDR3 was defined according to IMGT convention as the region running from the second conserved V-encoded cysteine to the conserved J-encoded phenylalanine. In an earlier analysis of just under 600 of the donors, sequences lacking an unambiguous match to a single V gene segment were excluded. In an earlier analysis of about 590 of the donors, a V segment was called functional when productive rearrangements were above 56.7%, and segregating when the standard deviation between donors exceeded 5%. A statistical classification framework was built to diagnose cytomegalovirus status from the catalog of TCR beta chain sequences. In a later analysis, V and J genes were assigned by comparing TCR nucleotide sequences against IMGT/GENE-DB human TR gene sequences. In a later analysis, CDR3 sequences and most-parsimonious VDJ recombination scenarios were assigned using the TCRdist pipeline. In a later analysis, each TCR beta chain was defined by its CDR3 amino acid sequence together with its V-gene family, and reads without a unique V-gene family were excluded. As a way to deal with suspected cross-contamination and a sequencing artifact, a later analysis dropped 640 or so nucleotide sequences that were highly shared and had low generation probability. In a later analysis, a clonal expansion index was calculated for each public chain from normalized within-repertoire ranks of inferred template counts. In a later analysis, generation probabilities were computed with a VDJ recombination model fitted to out-of-frame rearrangements, and the resulting probabilities were checked against IGoR. In a later analysis, TCR-TCR, TCR-HLA and TCR-CMV co-occurrence was scored with hypergeometric tests, and a repertoire-size bias correction was applied to TCR pairs. A later analysis estimated false discovery rates by permuting HLA or CMV assignments 20 times. In a later analysis, co-occurring TCRs were grouped using DBSCAN, and TCRdist sequence similarity was added for clustering within HLA-allele-positive subsets. Repertoires with fewer than 30,000 or more than 120,000 public chains were left out of co-occurrence clustering, as were about five repertoires with anomalous nucleotide sharing. What TCRdb holds here is the immuneACCESS table cut down to in-frame rearrangements. Part of the clones is not present; checked against another copy, under half of the missing clones reflect an unresolved V gene, and the others are unexplained. D and trimming were read from the DNA, whereas the V and J calls and clone size are those reported in that table. The sample table contains around 120,000 clones; only one count was recorded for under 85% of them. Roughly 4% of the sample is taken by the ten largest.

Material for sequencing was PBMCs. This TCR came from a human donor in good health.

CDR3 protein: CASTPGTGRGTTEAFF. DNA sequence: TGTGCCAGTACTCCGGGGACAGGAAGAGGTACCACTGAAGCTTTCTTT. The chain links TRBV19 with TRBJ1-1; TRBD1 fits 8 bases in the junction. After removal of 7 bases from V and 4 bases from J, the junction retains 14 bases not matched to a gene. Reading from cysteine to phenylalanine, the CDR3 counts 16 amino acids. The DNA shown is the 48-base CDR3, in frame from base 1. CDR1 LNHDA and CDR2 SQIVND are derived from the germline V gene (reference sequence).